This TCR beta chain derives from a study of blood T cell repertoires in COVID-19. Trimming removed 8 bases from V and 1 base from J, with 12 bases in between. CDR1 and CDR2 (germline): MNHEY, SMNVEV (reference sequence). CDR3 size: 13 residues. Source study methods: Amplification of reference gene primers was used by the study to estimate nucleated cell counts. Sequenced by immunoSEQ multiplex PCR; TCRdb stores in-frame clones only, minus some. The D gene and trimming were derived from the DNA, and the V and J assignments and clone size from that table. The top ten hold roughly 10% of the sample, which has tens of thousands of clones, 87% seen once.

The sequencing input was peripheral blood. This receptor was taken from a human donor in a cohort sampled during active COVID-19. This rearrangement joins TRBV27 to TRBJ2-7; weak D call: TRBD1 (7 bases). CDR3: CASRRGDSYEQYF. The CDR3 nucleotides are TGTGCCAGCCGCAGGGGGGATTCCTACGAGCAGTACTTC.